A single sample gave rise to the 15 T cell receptor beta chains below, sequenced in a study of T cell changes during pregnancy in multiple sclerosis. Here immunoSEQ multiplex PCR was the method, and the copy in TCRdb shows in-frame clones only, minus some. The table has about 22,000 clones, 75% to 95% seen once; the top ten hold approximately 0.71%. Sequences were derived from CD4+ T cells from peripheral blood mononuclear cells, sampled in the third trimester of pregnancy. These receptors were collected from a female donor in good health, enrolled as a control in a pregnancy study.

The chain uses TRBV7-8 and TRBJ1-2; D is perhaps TRBD1 (5 bases). From germline, CDR1 is SGHVS and CDR2 FQNEAQ. V lost 8 bases to trimming and J lost 3 bases, with 19 bases between them. This CDR3 has 15 residues. The CDR3 nucleotides are TGTGCCAGCCTCCACCGGGTGGGGCGGCACTATGGCTACACCTTC. This encodes CASLHRVGRHYGYTF.

The chain has TRBV4-1 and TRBJ1-6; D is unresolved. Germline CDR1 is MGHRA and CDR2 is YSYEKL. The CDR3 length is 12 residues. V was shortened by 1 base and J by 13 bases, with 8 bases between the two germline ends. The CDR3 DNA reads TGCGCCAGCAGCCAAGGTATTGCGCCCCTCCACTTT. Encoded protein: CASSQGIAPLHF.

The rearrangement links TRBV4-3 to TRBJ2-1, with a tentative D call TRBD1 (6 bases). Germline V lookup: CDR1 LGHNA, CDR2 YSLEER. CDR3 length equals 15 residues. Trimming shortened V by 2 bases and J by 3 bases, and 11 bases separated the two germline ends. In DNA, the CDR3 is TGCGCCAGCAGCCAACGCACAGGGAACTACAATGAGCAGTTCTTC. Its translation: CASSQRTGNYNEQFF.

This clone was recorded a few times. The V call is TRBV6-4, the J call TRBJ2-2, with 9 positions matching TRBD2. J lost 8 bases, V lost 2 bases, and 6 bases had no gene match. Per germline, CDR1 MRHNA and CDR2 SNTAGT. This CDR3 is built from 15 residues. The CDR3: CASSDILAGSGELFF. CDR3 in DNA: TGTGCCAGCAGTGACATCCTAGCGGGAAGTGGGGAGCTGTTTTTT.

This sequence joins TRBV28 and TRBJ1-6; TRBD1 matches at 7 bases. The CDR3 is 16 residues long. V gave up 3 bases and J gave up 7 bases; unmatched junction bases: 9. Germline lookup yields CDR1 MDHEN and CDR2 SYDVKM. In nucleotides, the CDR3 is TGTGCCAGCAGTTTGCCTCAGGGGGTGGGCAATTCACCCCTCCACTTT. It encodes CASSLPQGVGNSPLHF.

V and J are TRBV6-5 and TRBJ2-2; D call uncertain. Trimming took 7 bases from V and 4 from J, leaving 7 bases between them. CDR3 length: 12 residues. Germline assignment: CDR1 MNHEY and CDR2 SVGAGI. The CDR3 bases are TGTGCCAGCAACCGAGGCACCGGGGAGCTGTTTTTT. This codes for CASNRGTGELFF.

V and J are TRBV27 and TRBJ2-3; TRBD2 agrees at 10 bases. The CDR3 contains 17 residues. With 4 bases clipped from V and 2 bases from J, the junction kept 9 bases outside the gene matches. In germline, CDR1 is MNHEY, CDR2 SMNVEV (reference sequence). CDR3 region: CASSSYILAGDTDTQYF. The CDR3 DNA reads TGTGCCAGCAGTTCTTACATCCTAGCGGGGGACACAGATACGCAGTATTTT.

The chain employs TRBV5-4 and TRBJ2-7; D remains ambiguous. Germline CDR1 and CDR2: SGHNT and YYREEE (reference sequence). This CDR3 contains 14 residues. The ends were cut back, 4 bases at V and 0 bases at J, with 11 bases in the middle. The CDR3 reads CASSPEVVSYEQYF. The CDR3 DNA sequence: TGTGCCAGCAGCCCCGAGGTGGTCTCCTACGAGCAGTACTTC.

CDR3 DNA: TGTGCCAGCAGCCCTAGAGGGACAGTGGGAAACACCATATATTTT. This sequence encodes CASSPRGTVGNTIYF. V gene TRBV7-2 combines with J gene TRBJ1-3; 7 bases align to TRBD1. J gave up 4 bases and V 5 bases, and 8 bases lay outside the gene matches. The germline V gene has CDR1 SGHTA and CDR2 FQGNSA. This CDR3 region has 15 residues.

This chain joins TRBV7-9 and TRBJ1-3; 7 bases fit TRBD1. This CDR3 contains 13 residues. Germline CDR1 and CDR2: SEHNR and FQNEAQ (reference sequence). V trimming: 5 bases; J trimming: 8 bases; junction bases outside the gene matches: 6. The CDR3 coding sequence is TGTGCCAGCAGCGGTAGACAGGGTTACACCATATATTTT. As protein: CASSGRQGYTIYF.

Only one count was recorded for this clone. The gene calls are TRBV6-6 and TRBJ1-1; D call uncertain. V was clipped by 6 bases and J by 5 bases, with 19 bases between them. This CDR3 region has 15 residues. The V gene's germline CDR1 is MNHNY and CDR2 SVGAGI (reference sequence). As DNA, the CDR3 is TGTGCCAGCAGGGACTCCCGGGGAGGATGGACTGAAGCTTTCTTT. Encoded protein: CASRDSRGGWTEAFF.

The rearrangement links TRBV27 to TRBJ2-5; perhaps TRBD2 as D (5 bases). CDR1 and CDR2 (germline): MNHEY, SMNVEV (reference sequence). The CDR3 runs 14 residues. Trimming removed 6 bases from V and 5 bases from J, with 16 bases in between. The CDR3 spells CASSLRETPETQYF. CDR3 nucleotides: TGTGCCAGCAGCCTGAGGGAAACACCCGAGACCCAGTACTTC.

The J gene is TRBJ2-5, the V gene TRBV6-1, with 12 nucleotides matching TRBD2. The J segment lost 4 bases and the V segment lost 2 bases, leaving 2 bases of the junction unmatched. The CDR3 is 15 amino acids. Looked up from germline, CDR1 is MNHNS and CDR2 is SASEGT. The CDR3, as DNA: TGTGCCAGCAGTGAACTAGCGGGAGGGCCAGAGACCCAGTACTTC. This gives the protein CASSELAGGPETQYF.

V gene TRBV29-1 combines with J gene TRBJ1-3; weak D call: TRBD1 (5 bases). V lost 5 bases, J lost 2 bases, and 7 bases lay in between. The CDR3 runs to 12 residues. The V gene's germline CDR1 is SQVTM and CDR2 ANQGSEA. The CDR3 DNA is TGCAGCGTTTGGGGGGCTGGAAACACCATATATTTT. Encoded protein: CSVWGAGNTIYF.

The chain recombines TRBV28 with TRBJ1-5; D is possibly TRBD1 (5 bases). Deletions cut 10 bases from V and 4 bases from J, with 20 bases between. The CDR3 spans 15 residues. Germline CDR1 and CDR2: MDHEN and SYDVKM. The CDR3 here is CATKLQAGPNQPQHF. As DNA, the CDR3 is TGTGCCACCAAGCTTCAGGCAGGGCCAAATCAGCCCCAGCATTTT.